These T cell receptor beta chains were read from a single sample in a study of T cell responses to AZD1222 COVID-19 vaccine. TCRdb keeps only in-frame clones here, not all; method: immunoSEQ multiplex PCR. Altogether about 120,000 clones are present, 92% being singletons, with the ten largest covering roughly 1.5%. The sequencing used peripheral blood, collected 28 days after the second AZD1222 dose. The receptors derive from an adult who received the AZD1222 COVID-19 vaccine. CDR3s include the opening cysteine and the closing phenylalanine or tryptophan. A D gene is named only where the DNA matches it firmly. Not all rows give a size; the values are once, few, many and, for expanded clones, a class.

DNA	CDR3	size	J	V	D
TGCGCCAGCAGCTGGGGGACAGGGCTAAATCAGCCCCAGCATTTT	CASSWGTGLNQPQHF	NA	TRBJ1-5	TRBV5-1	TRBD1
TGTGCCAGCAGCCAGGGGCACACCGGGGAGCTGTTTTTT	CASSQGHTGELFF	NA	TRBJ2-2	TRBV3-1/TRBV3-2	NA
TGTGCCTGGAGTGTGTGGGACAGGGGTTTTAACACCATATATTTT	CAWSVWDRGFNTIYF	NA	TRBJ1-3	TRBV30	TRBD1
TGTGCCAGCTCCCTCGACAGGGCTGGAGAGACCCAGTACTTC	CASSLDRAGETQYF	NA	TRBJ2-5	TRBV18	TRBD1
TGTGCCAGCAGTTTATCGGGACAGGGGACTAGCGGGACCACCGGGGAGCTGTTTTTT	CASSLSGQGTSGTTGELFF	NA	TRBJ2-2	TRBV28	TRBD2
TGCAGCGTTGAAGGGCAGGGGGCGACTGGGGCCAACGTCCTGACTTTC	CSVEGQGATGANVLTF	NA	TRBJ2-6	TRBV29-1	TRBD1
TGTGCCAGCAGTAGGGAGTGGGGGAGTCAGCCCCAGCATTTT	CASSREWGSQPQHF	NA	TRBJ1-5	TRBV6-5	NA
TGTGCCAGCAGCTTAGGCTACAGGGGGTCCGGGGAGCTGTTTTTT	CASSLGYRGSGELFF	NA	TRBJ2-2	TRBV7-8	TRBD1
TGTGCCAGCAGTCGAGGCACAGATACGCAGTATTTT	CASSRGTDTQYF	once	TRBJ2-3	TRBV25-1	NA
TGTGCCAGCTCACCACCGGGACTACCCCACGACCAAGAGACCCAGTACTTC	CASSPPGLPHDQETQYF	NA	TRBJ2-5	TRBV18	TRBD2
TGCGCCAGCAGCCAAAGATTCGGGACTAGCGGGAGGGCCCTCTACAATGAGCAGTTCTTC	CASSQRFGTSGRALYNEQFF	NA	TRBJ2-1	TRBV4-1	TRBD2
TGTGCCAGCAATCGGGACACCTACTACGAGCAGTACTTC	CASNRDTYYEQYF	NA	TRBJ2-7	TRBV6-5	NA
TGTGCCAGCAGTTTAGATAGTTCCGAGCAGTACTTC	CASSLDSSEQYF	NA	TRBJ2-7	TRBV12-3/TRBV12-4	NA
TGCGCCAGCAGCCAAGTTGTGAGGACAGGGGGCCACGATGAGCAGTTCTTC	CASSQVVRTGGHDEQFF	NA	TRBJ2-1	TRBV4-1	TRBD1
TGTGCCAGTAGGTCGGACAAGGGACAAGAGACCCAGTACTTC	CASRSDKGQETQYF	NA	TRBJ2-5	TRBV19	NA
TGTGCCACCAGCAGGGCCCGGGGAGGGCCGGAGACCCAGTACTTC	CATSRARGGPETQYF	NA	TRBJ2-5	TRBV15	TRBD2
TGTGCCAGCAGTTCCCGAACTAGCGGGAGAGGGGAGACCCAGTACTTC	CASSSRTSGRGETQYF	NA	TRBJ2-5	TRBV27	TRBD2
TGTGCCAGCAGCATAGGCGGCCTACCCCGCCTGGGCTACGAGCAGTACTTC	CASSIGGLPRLGYEQYF	NA	TRBJ2-7	TRBV7-9	NA
TGCAGTGCTAGTGTTCGGACAGGGGACTATGGCTACACCTTC	CSASVRTGDYGYTF	NA	TRBJ1-2	TRBV20-1	TRBD1
TGTGCCAGCAGCACCCGAACGGGGGCCTTTAATGAAAAACTGTTTTTT	CASSTRTGAFNEKLFF	NA	TRBJ1-4	TRBV7-8	NA
TGCGCCAGCAGCTTGGCGGGGACAGGTTCGGTGGACATTCAGTACTTC	CASSLAGTGSVDIQYF	NA	TRBJ2-4	TRBV5-1	TRBD1
TGTGCCAGCAGTCCCTATAATGAAAAACTGTTTTTT	CASSPYNEKLFF	NA	TRBJ1-4	TRBV28	NA
TGTGCCAGCAGTGAAGTTGGCAGGGGGCATACTGAAGCTTTCTTT	CASSEVGRGHTEAFF	NA	TRBJ1-1	TRBV6-1	TRBD1
TGCAGCGTTGAAGGGACGGGGCCTAACTCCTACGAGCAGTACTTC	CSVEGTGPNSYEQYF	NA	TRBJ2-7	TRBV29-1	NA
TGCGCCAGCAGCTTTGGCGTCGGAGAGAACACTGAAGCTTTCTTT	CASSFGVGENTEAFF	few	TRBJ1-1	TRBV5-1	NA
TGTGCCTGGAGTGGGGGTGCTGAGAGCTCCTACGAGCAGTACTTC	CAWSGGAESSYEQYF	once	TRBJ2-7	TRBV30	NA
TGTGCCAGCAGCAGAGGACAGGGTAGCAATCAGCCCCAGCATTTT	CASSRGQGSNQPQHF	NA	TRBJ1-5	TRBV13	TRBD1
TGTGCCAGCAGACTAACTAGTTTGTCCTACAATGAGCAGTTCTTC	CASRLTSLSYNEQFF	NA	TRBJ2-1	TRBV7-2	NA
TGCAGTGCTAGTATCGAGGGCTTTGGAAACACCATATATTTT	CSASIEGFGNTIYF	NA	TRBJ1-3	TRBV20-1	NA
TGTGCCAGCAGCCCCGGGCCCCTGGGCATTCAGTACTTC	CASSPGPLGIQYF	NA	TRBJ2-4	TRBV12-3/TRBV12-4	NA
TGTGCCAGCAGCTGGTGGGGACAGGGCGAAAGAGGCTACACCTTC	CASSWWGQGERGYTF	NA	TRBJ1-2	TRBV5-6	TRBD1
TGTGCCAGCAGCCAATCCGAAACAGGGGGGGATGGCTACACCTTC	CASSQSETGGDGYTF	NA	TRBJ1-2	TRBV16	TRBD1
TGCGCCAGCAGCCAGTTTGGTGCATCCTATAATTCACCCCTCCACTTT	CASSQFGASYNSPLHF	NA	TRBJ1-6	TRBV4-1	NA
TGTGCCAGCAAATTGCCCCGACGGACAACTAATGAAAAACTGTTTTTT	CASKLPRRTTNEKLFF	NA	TRBJ1-4	TRBV2	NA
TGTGCCAGCAGCTTTCCTGGCTATAACACTGAAGCTTTCTTT	CASSFPGYNTEAFF	NA	TRBJ1-1	TRBV5-4	NA
TGCAGTGCTCGGGCGCCGGGGGGAGCTTTCTTT	CSARAPGGAFF	NA	TRBJ1-1	TRBV20-1	NA
TGTGCCAGCAGACGGACAGGGGGCAATCAGCCCCAGCATTTT	CASRRTGGNQPQHF	NA	TRBJ1-5	TRBV27	TRBD1
TGCGCCAGCAGCCCCAACAGGGGGCGAGGTGAAAAACTGTTTTTT	CASSPNRGRGEKLFF	NA	TRBJ1-4	TRBV4-1	TRBD1
TGTGCCTGGAGTGTACTCGGGGGAGGCCCTGGGCAAGAGACCCAGTACTTC	CAWSVLGGGPGQETQYF	NA	TRBJ2-5	TRBV30	NA
TGCGCCAGCAGCCTGCGTGAGACAGGGGTCTACGAGCAGTACTTC	CASSLRETGVYEQYF	NA	TRBJ2-7	TRBV4-1	TRBD1
TGTGCCAGCAGCCACGCCCCACCAACCCGGGACAGGCCCACCGGGGAGCTGTTTTTT	CASSHAPPTRDRPTGELFF	NA	TRBJ2-2	TRBV4-2	TRBD1
TGTGCCATCAGTGAGGGTTCGGCAGGGGCGAATGAAAAACTGTTTTTT	CAISEGSAGANEKLFF	once	TRBJ1-4	TRBV10-3	NA
TGTGCCAGCAATAGGGGACAGAGTTCCTACAATGAGCAGTTCTTC	CASNRGQSSYNEQFF	NA	TRBJ2-1	TRBV28	TRBD1
TGTGCCTGGAGTGCAGGGAGAGTGGGCGCAGGCAATCAGCCCCAGCATTTT	CAWSAGRVGAGNQPQHF	NA	TRBJ1-5	TRBV30	NA
TGTGCCACCAGAAAGGTGACCAACGACCTCTTGTGCGAAAAACTGTTTTTT	CATRKVTNDLLCEKLFF	NA	TRBJ1-4	TRBV24-1	NA
TGTGCCACCAGCAGAGATAAGGGCGTAGAAGAGACCCAGTACTTC	CATSRDKGVEETQYF	NA	TRBJ2-5	TRBV15	NA
TGTGCCAGCGGAACCCCGGGACTAGCGGGAGTCGAGCAGTACTTC	CASGTPGLAGVEQYF	NA	TRBJ2-7	TRBV28	TRBD2
TGTGCCAGCAGCCTCCAGACGACAGGCAACCAAGAGACCCAGTACTTC	CASSLQTTGNQETQYF	NA	TRBJ2-5	TRBV5-5	NA
TGTGCCGCTATCGACTTGAACACCGGGGAGCTGTTTTTT	CAAIDLNTGELFF	NA	TRBJ2-2	TRBV19	NA
TGTGCCAGCAGCTTATCCAGGGGTTATGGCTACACCTTC	CASSLSRGYGYTF	NA	TRBJ1-2	TRBV11-2	NA
TGTGCCAGCCAAAGAGCGGGACAGGGGGCGGGAGGGTACACTGAAGCTTTCTTT	CASQRAGQGAGGYTEAFF	NA	TRBJ1-1	TRBV7-2	TRBD1
TGTGCCAGCAGCTTAGTGCAACTCCACACCTTC	CASSLVQLHTF	NA	TRBJ1-2	TRBV7-9	NA
TGCGCCAGCAGCACGGCTGAGACCCAGTACTTC	CASSTAETQYF	NA	TRBJ2-5	TRBV5-1	NA
TGTGCCTGGAGCTACGTCTACAATGAGCAGTTCTTC	CAWSYVYNEQFF	NA	TRBJ2-1	TRBV30	NA
TGTGCCAGCAAACAGGGGGTAGTAAGTGAAAAACTGTTTTTT	CASKQGVVSEKLFF	NA	TRBJ1-4	TRBV2	TRBD1
TGTGCCAGCAGTTTACGCGGGAGGGCCACCGGGGAGCTGTTTTTT	CASSLRGRATGELFF	NA	TRBJ2-2	TRBV28	TRBD2
TGCGCCAGCAGCAGTCCAGGGATCCGAGACACTGAAGCTTTCTTT	CASSSPGIRDTEAFF	NA	TRBJ1-1	TRBV5-1	NA
TGTGCCAGCAGTTTCATACAGGGGGGGAACACTGAAGCTTTCTTT	CASSFIQGGNTEAFF	NA	TRBJ1-1	TRBV27	TRBD1
TGTGCCAGCAGCCTCCGGGACGGGACTACTGAAGCTTTCTTT	CASSLRDGTTEAFF	NA	TRBJ1-1	TRBV7-3	NA